This T cell receptor (beta chain) was recorded in a study of cytomegalovirus exposure and HLA in healthy donors. 60 Vbeta and 13 Jbeta primers were used in PCR. In the authors' workflow: Approximately 86 million unique TCR beta chains, roughly 10 million shared, were counted in a later analysis. Clones were read by immunoSEQ multiplex PCR, and TCRdb kept only the in-frame ones, dropping some. For V, J and clone size, that table is used; D and trimming come from the DNA. The sample contains roughly 190,000 clones, approximately 75% of which appear only once. V was pared by 4 bases and J by 6 bases, with 14 bases between. Germline V gives CDR1 SGHNT, CDR2 YYREEE (reference sequence). The CDR3 totals 13 residues.

Input material: PBMCs. This TCR was recovered from a man between 25 and 39 years old in good health and CMV-seropositive. The rearrangement uses TRBV5-4 and TRBJ2-7; possibly TRBD1 for D (5 bases). The chain's CDR3 is CASSMEGVREQYF. The CDR3 nucleotides are TGTGCCAGCAGCATGGAAGGGGTTCGCGAGCAGTACTTC.